Here is one T cell receptor (beta chain) with its context. Its specificity is not known. The CDR3 totals 14 residues. The germline V gene encodes CDR1 DFQATT and CDR2 SNEGSKA (reference sequence). The V gene end was trimmed by 6 bases and the J gene end by 3 bases; junction bases not matched to a gene: 9. Every diagnosis used clinical symptoms, serum thyroxine and TRAb, thyroid ultrasound and orbital computed tomography. The sample originates from a study of T cells in Graves' hyperthyroidism and ophthalmopathy. Study overall: Upon initial diagnosis and before any treatment, peripheral blood was collected.

General observations from the study: Stable hyperthyroidism and ophthalmopathy were separated using 13 V-J signatures. Among thyroid clonotypes expanded above 0.001, most also appeared in blood.

Amplification of TCR beta CDR3 regions used RNA as the template. HTBI primers were used for first-round RT-PCR of the TCR CDR3. MiXCR, applied by TCRdb to the multiplex PCR reads, yields one record per CDR3 protein. Of 250,000 to 300,000 distinct CDR3 sequences in the sample, roughly 15% were seen once. The sequenced material came from blood. V is TRBV20-1 and J is TRBJ2-7; 9 nucleotides align to TRBD1. This receptor was taken from a woman aged 50 to 65 with Graves' hyperthyroidism that later progressed to Graves' ophthalmopathy. This chain's CDR3 is CSAAGTGFNYEQYF. The CDR3, as DNA: TGCAGTGCGGCCGGGACAGGGTTTAACTACGAGCAGTACTTC.